This T cell receptor (beta chain) was identified in a study of T cells in tumors after PD-1 blockade. Study information: A subset received ongoing vismodegib 150 mg daily alongside anti-PD-1 therapy.

This CDR3 comprises 18 residues. With 5 bases clipped from V and 7 bases from J, the junction kept 13 bases outside the gene matches. From germline, CDR1 is KGHDR and CDR2 SFDVKD. TCRdb's copy holds only in-frame clones and misses some; the assay was immunoSEQ multiplex PCR. The sample shows around 13,000 clones, about 62% of them seen only once. General study findings and limits: In squamous cell carcinoma, roughly 48% of expanded exhausted clones were novel versus about 28% of other expanded CD8+ clones. Some novel exhausted tumor clones appeared in pre-treatment blood, suggesting peripheral recruitment. Two pre-treatment samples showed no clonal replacement between them.

A single count supports this clone. Antigen specificity is unknown. The specimen was tumor tissue, collected before anti-PD-1 treatment. This chain joins TRBV24-1 and TRBJ2-1, with 13 nucleotides matching TRBD2. The TCR was taken from a human donor with cutaneous squamous cell carcinoma. CDR3 protein: CATSGTSGSLTLRNEQFF. The DNA for the CDR3 is TGTGCCACCAGTGGGACTAGCGGGAGTCTTACCCTAAGGAATGAGCAGTTCTTC.